This TCR beta chain was found in a study of T cells in narcolepsy. Study-level information: Donors had narcolepsy type 1 or type 2, or were healthy controls. Broader study findings: Reportedly, autoreactive clonotypes were serially detected in patients' blood but not controls'. Autoreactive HCRT-specific and TRIB2-specific clonotypes were marked in same-patient CSF-versus-blood CD4+ comparisons. In some patient and control memory CD4+ samples, autoreactive clones were absent.

J was trimmed by 6 bases and V by 2 bases; bases with no gene match: 7. Germline CDR1 SGHNT, CDR2 YENEEA. This CDR3 contains 14 residues. As for this clone: The antigen remains undetermined.

The method was immunoSEQ multiplex PCR; TCRdb's version includes in-frame clones alone and lacks a portion of them. The data show roughly 34,000 clones, with 70% to 85% seen just once and roughly 1.3% held by the top ten. The V and J genes are TRBV11-3 and TRBJ2-7, with TRBD2 matching over 7 bases. This TCR was sampled from a human donor with narcolepsy. Sequenced material: CD45RA- memory CD4+ T cells from PBMCs. The chain's CDR3 is CASSLPKRGREQYV. The CDR3 coding sequence is TGTGCCAGCAGCTTACCCAAGCGGGGTCGCGAGCAGTACGTC.